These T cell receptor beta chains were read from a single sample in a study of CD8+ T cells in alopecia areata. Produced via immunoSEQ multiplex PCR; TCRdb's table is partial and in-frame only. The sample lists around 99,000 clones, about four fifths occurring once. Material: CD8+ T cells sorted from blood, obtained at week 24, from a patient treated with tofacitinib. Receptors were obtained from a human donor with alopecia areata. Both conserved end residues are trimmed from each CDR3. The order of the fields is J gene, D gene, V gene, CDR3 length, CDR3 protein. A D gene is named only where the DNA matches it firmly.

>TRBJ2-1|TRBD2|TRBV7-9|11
ASSWTSPNEQF
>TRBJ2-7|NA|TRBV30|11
ACQRTSDYEQY
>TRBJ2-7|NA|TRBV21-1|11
ASSNSTHYEQY
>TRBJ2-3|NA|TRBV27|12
ASSSFGGADTQY
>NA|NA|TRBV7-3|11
ASSLTVQDEQY
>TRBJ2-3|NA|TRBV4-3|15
ASSQDLGMTGTDTQY
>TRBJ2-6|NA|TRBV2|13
ASSYHHSGANVLT
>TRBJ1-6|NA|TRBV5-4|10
ASSPSGAPLH
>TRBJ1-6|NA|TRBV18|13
ASSPRDPYNSPLH
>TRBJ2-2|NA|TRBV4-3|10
ASSQNTGELF
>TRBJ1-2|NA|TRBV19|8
ASSSYGYT